This entry features one TCR beta chain sequence. Its antigen remains unknown. The data were obtained in a study of T cells after yellow fever vaccination. Notes on the study in general: Researchers report a weaker secondary response that nonetheless peaked faster, day 5 versus 15.

From germline, CDR1 is LNHDA and CDR2 SQIVND (reference sequence). This CDR3 comprises 15 residues. The V end was cut by 3 bases, the J end by 6 bases, with 15 bases between. For TCR, cDNA came from 5'RACE template switching, which added a universal primer site and UMIs. In TCRdb, the 5' RACE reads were re-called with MiXCR into one record per CDR3 protein. The repertoire holds some 420,000 distinct CDR3 sequences, with approximately 18% as singletons. This sample comprised PBMCs, obtained before the yellow fever booster vaccination. The rearrangement uses TRBV19 and TRBJ2-1; D may be TRBD1 (6 bases). This TCR was sampled from a man aged 18 to 29 who received the YFV17D yellow fever vaccine. CDR3 sequence: CASSMWWGRTNEQFF. The CDR3 DNA is TGTGCCAGTAGTATGTGGTGGGGGCGCACCAATGAGCAGTTCTTC.